Shown below are 32 T cell receptor beta chains from a single sample sequenced in a study of CD8 T cells in Susac syndrome. An amount of RNA that ranged from roughly 0.45 to 1 ug was reverse transcribed with random hexamers. From the immunoSEQ multiplex PCR reads, TCRdb called clonotypes with MiXCR, one entry per CDR3 protein. The table has roughly 140,000 distinct CDR3 sequences, around 95% seen once. Material for sequencing was CD4+ T cells from PBMCs. The receptors were gathered from a human donor with Susac syndrome.

This sequence joins TRBV20-1 and TRBJ1-4; D unclear. Trimming left V 0 bases short and J 5 bases short, with 13 bases between. The CDR3 sequence is 15 residues long. CDR1 is DFQATT and CDR2 is SNEGSKA in the germline V gene (reference sequence). CDR3 coding DNA: TGCAGTGCTAGAGATCCAAGCCTCGGGAATGAAAAACTGTTTTTT. Amino acid sequence: CSARDPSLGNEKLFF.

The chain combines TRBV19 with TRBJ1-6, with 7 bases aligning to TRBD1. Losses at the gene ends were 5 bases for V and 6 bases for J; bases not matched to a gene: 10. This CDR3 comprises 16 residues. Germline V gene sequence: CDR1 LNHDA, CDR2 SQIVND (reference sequence). Here the CDR3 reads CASSGDIYRGNSPLHF. Here the CDR3 DNA reads TGTGCCAGTAGTGGGGATATCTACAGGGGTAATTCACCCCTCCACTTT.

The J gene is TRBJ2-1, the V gene TRBV4-1; 9 bases are a match to TRBD2. CDR1 is MGHRA, CDR2 YSYEKL, per germline. The CDR3 contains 15 residues. V dropped 3 bases and J dropped 6; count of bases not matched to a gene: 6. This CDR3 reads CASSQDPGLANEQFF. The CDR3 DNA is TGCGCCAGCAGCCAGGATCCGGGACTAGCCAATGAGCAGTTCTTC.

The chain joins TRBV9 to TRBJ2-7; TRBD1 matches 7 bases. The germline V gene encodes CDR1 SGDLS and CDR2 YYNGEE. Trimming removed 3 bases from V and 6 bases from J; junction bases left unmatched: 9. The CDR3 has 14 residues. Here the CDR3 DNA reads TGTGCCAGCAGCGCAATCCTCCCAGGGGGCGAGCAGTACTTC. It translates to CASSAILPGGEQYF. Using reference TRBV9 and TRBJ2-7 for the parts outside the CDR3, the full variable domain is DSGVTQTPKHLITATGQRVTLRCSPRSGDLSVYWYQQSLDQGLQFLIQYYNGEERAKGNILERFSAQQFPDLHSELNLSSLELGDSALYFCASSAILPGGEQYFGPGTRLTVT.

The rearrangement links TRBV7-2 to TRBJ1-1; no clear D. The V gene lost 5 bases and the J gene lost 0 bases, with 13 bases spanning the gap. Germline CDR1 is SGHTA and CDR2 is FQGNSA. CDR3 length equals 15 residues. The CDR3 sequence: CASSKQPGLNTEAFF. In DNA, the CDR3 is TGTGCCAGCAGCAAACAACCGGGCTTGAACACTGAAGCTTTCTTT. The whole variable domain, filled in from reference TRBV7-2 and TRBJ1-1, reads GAGVSQSPSNKVTEKGKDVELRCDPISGHTALYWYRQSLGQGLEFLIYFQGNSAPDKSGLPSDRFSAERTGGSVSTLTIQRTQQEDSAVYLCASSKQPGLNTEAFFGQGTRLTVV.

The count of this clonotype is one. The V gene is TRBV4-1, the J gene TRBJ1-6; possible D gene TRBD1, 5 bases. Germline CDR1 is MGHRA and CDR2 is YSYEKL. Trimming took off 4 bases at V and 7 bases at J, with 14 bases between the two ends. The CDR3 runs 15 residues. CDR3 residues: CASSPVVGGNSPLHF. The CDR3 DNA is TGCGCCAGCAGCCCTGTTGTCGGGGGAAATTCACCCCTCCACTTT.

The chain uses TRBV20-1 and TRBJ2-3; TRBD2 matches 16 bases. There are 16 residues in the CDR3. Per germline, CDR1 DFQATT and CDR2 SNEGSKA (reference sequence). Trimming cost V 1 base and J 10 bases; bases outside gene matches: 8. The CDR3 spells CSARVGTSGGAWSQYF. CDR3 nucleotides: TGCAGTGCTAGAGTGGGGACTAGCGGGGGGGCCTGGTCGCAGTATTTT.

This chain connects TRBV5-6 to TRBJ2-7, with no clear D. Trimming stripped 4 bases from V and 2 bases from J, with 13 bases between. This CDR3 comprises 14 residues. CDR1 and CDR2 from the germline V gene are SGHDT and YYEEEE. The CDR3 here is CASSPTGSTYEQYF. The CDR3 DNA reads as TGTGCCAGCAGCCCGACTGGCAGCACCTACGAGCAGTACTTC.

J is TRBJ2-3 and V is TRBV4-2, with TRBD2 matching 7 bases. The junction had 8 bases not matched to a gene; V was cut back by 1 base and J by 4 bases. CDR1 is LGHNA and CDR2 is YNFKEQ in the germline V gene. CDR3 length: 16 residues. The CDR3 reads CASSQGGGSGADTQYF. CDR3 bases: TGTGCCAGCAGCCAAGGTGGCGGGAGCGGGGCAGATACGCAGTATTTT.

This clonotype was detected a few times. This chain connects TRBV11-2 to TRBJ1-6; 8 positions match TRBD1. With 4 bases clipped from V and 7 bases from J, the junction kept 3 bases outside the gene matches. The CDR3 totals 14 residues. CDR1 and CDR2 (germline): SGHAT, FQNNGV. The chain's CDR3 is CASSSTGENSPLHF. CDR3 coding DNA: TGTGCCAGCAGCTCGACAGGGGAGAATTCACCCCTCCACTTT.

In this sample, this clonotype turned up once. The chain carries TRBV5-6 and TRBJ2-7; D gene uncertain. This CDR3 spans 13 amino acids. Germline V CDR1 and CDR2: SGHDT, YYEEEE. Trimming left V 1 base short and J 3 bases short, with 8 bases between. The CDR3 protein is CASSLPANYEQYF. The CDR3, as DNA: TGTGCCAGCAGCTTGCCAGCTAACTACGAGCAGTACTTC.

This chain connects TRBV20-1 to TRBJ1-3; D not certain. CDR3 size: 13 residues. Germline CDR1 DFQATT, CDR2 SNEGSKA (reference sequence). The germline V and J ends were trimmed by 5 bases and 2 bases, with 10 bases remaining between them. The CDR3 sequence: CSASPSTGNTIYF. DNA of the CDR3: TGCAGTGCTTCCCCCAGTACTGGAAACACCATATATTTT.

This chain links TRBV20-1 with TRBJ1-4; D call uncertain. CDR1 and CDR2 (germline): DFQATT, SNEGSKA (reference sequence). The CDR3 length is 14 residues. V was trimmed by 0 bases and J by 6 bases, leaving 11 bases between them. Here the CDR3 reads CSARDHRSDEKLFF. In nucleotides, the CDR3 is TGCAGTGCTAGAGATCATAGATCGGATGAAAAACTGTTTTTT.

The chain uses TRBV25-1 and TRBJ2-1; maybe TRBD1 (5 bases). With 4 bases removed from V and 4 bases from J, the gap between germline ends came to 8 bases. CDR1 is MGHDK, CDR2 SYGVNS, per germline. The CDR3 is 13 residues long. The CDR3 DNA sequence: TGTGCCAGCAGTGGGACAACATACAATGAGCAGTTCTTC. This codes for CASSGTTYNEQFF. Together with reference TRBV25-1 and TRBJ2-1, the CDR3 gives the full variable domain: EADIYQTPRYLVIGTGKKITLECSQTMGHDKMYWYQQDPGMELHLIHYSYGVNSTEKGDLSSESTVSRIRTEHFPLTLESARPSHTSQYLCASSGTTYNEQFFGPGTRLTVL.

This clonotype was seen just once. The J gene is TRBJ1-1, the V gene TRBV5-1; unclear D gene. Germline V CDR1 and CDR2: SGHRS, YFSETQ. The V gene lost 0 bases and the J gene lost 5 bases, with 8 bases spanning the gap. The CDR3 spans 13 residues. CDR3 nucleotide sequence: TGCGCCAGCAGCTTGGACGTTTTAACTGAAGCTTTCTTT. It specifies CASSLDVLTEAFF.

The rearrangement links TRBV6-2 or TRBV6-3 to TRBJ1-5; no clear D gene. CDR3 length equals 16 residues. The ends were cut back, 2 bases at V and 9 bases at J, with 20 bases in the middle. Germline V gene lookup returns CDR1 MNHEY and CDR2 SVGEGT. The DNA for the CDR3 is TGTGCCAGCAGTTACGGGTCAGGCGGTTGGGATACGCCCCAGCATTTT. Translating gives CASSYGSGGWDTPQHF.

This sequence joins TRBV5-4 and TRBJ2-1, with 8 bases that match TRBD2. Germline V gives CDR1 SGHNT, CDR2 YYREEE (reference sequence). The CDR3 consists of 13 residues. V lost 4 bases to trimming and J lost 7 bases; unmatched junction nucleotides: 4. The CDR3 nucleotides are TGTGCCAGCAGCGCGGGAGGTGTGAATGAGCAGTTCTTC. Protein: CASSAGGVNEQFF.

The CDR3 sequence is CASSPQGAMETQYF. The DNA for the CDR3 is TGCGCCAGCAGCCCACAGGGGGCAATGGAGACCCAGTACTTC. The rearrangement links TRBV5-1 to TRBJ2-5, with 9 positions matching TRBD1. Germline CDR1 reads SGHRS; CDR2 reads YFSETQ. This CDR3 is built from 14 residues. J gave up 5 bases and V 4 bases, and 6 bases lay outside the gene matches.

The chain has TRBV11-2 and TRBJ2-7; D is ambiguous. Trimming cost V 0 bases and J 3 bases, with 9 bases left between them. The CDR3 length is 14 residues. Per the germline V gene, CDR1 is SGHAT and CDR2 is FQNNGV. The CDR3 DNA follows: TGTGCCAGCAGCTTAGATTTCGGCGGCTACGAGCAGTACTTC. This encodes CASSLDFGGYEQYF.

The chain joins TRBV10-3 to TRBJ2-5; D not certain. V lost 2 bases to trimming and J lost 5 bases, with 6 bases between them. Looked up from germline, CDR1 is ENHRY and CDR2 is SYGVKD. The CDR3 covers 12 residues. The chain's CDR3 is CAISENPETQYF. CDR3 nucleotide sequence: TGTGCCATCAGTGAGAATCCGGAGACCCAGTACTTC.

J is TRBJ2-1 and V is TRBV18; 10 nucleotides align to TRBD2. The V gene end was trimmed by 2 bases and the J gene end by 10 bases; junction bases not matched to a gene: 14. CDR1 is KGHSH, CDR2 LQKENI, per germline. The CDR3 loop spans 17 amino acids. CDR3 region: CASSPTAMSGRAGEQFF. The CDR3 DNA follows: TGTGCCAGCTCACCAACCGCTATGAGCGGGAGGGCCGGCGAGCAGTTCTTC.

This chain uses TRBV9 with TRBJ2-5, with TRBD2 matching 10 bases. Per the germline V gene, CDR1 is SGDLS and CDR2 is YYNGEE. This CDR3 contains 14 residues. Trimming cost V 0 bases and J 7 bases; bases outside gene matches: 3. The CDR3 coding sequence is TGTGCCAGCAGCGTAGCAGCGGGGGGGCCGACCCAGTACTTC. This gives the protein CASSVAAGGPTQYF.

CDR3 protein: CASSPDRGLVEQYF. CDR3 DNA sequence: TGTGCCAGCAGCCCGGACAGGGGTTTGGTCGAGCAGTACTTC. This chain uses TRBV7-6 with TRBJ2-7; 9 bases map to TRBD1. CDR1 is SGHVS and CDR2 is FNYEAQ in the germline V gene. With 5 bases clipped from V and 6 bases from J, the junction kept 8 bases outside the gene matches. CDR3 size: 14 residues.

This clonotype occurred once. This rearrangement joins TRBV9 to TRBJ1-1, with 11 bases matching TRBD1. J lost 3 bases, V lost 0 bases, and 1 base had no gene match. CDR1 SGDLS and CDR2 YYNGEE come from the germline V gene. CDR3 length equals 15 residues. CDR3 amino acids: CASSVVGQGDTEAFF. As DNA, the CDR3 is TGTGCCAGCAGCGTAGTGGGACAGGGGGACACTGAAGCTTTCTTT.

This rearrangement joins TRBV25-1 to TRBJ2-7; no clear D. The V and J ends lost 0 bases and 4 bases respectively, with 10 bases between them. The CDR3 covers 14 residues. CDR1 MGHDK and CDR2 SYGVNS come from the germline V gene. The CDR3 loop is CASSEYSRTYEQYF. The CDR3 DNA follows: TGTGCCAGCAGTGAATACTCCAGAACTTACGAGCAGTACTTC.

The V gene is TRBV19, the J gene TRBJ2-1; D is ambiguous. The CDR3 spans 15 residues. Germline V lookup: CDR1 LNHDA, CDR2 SQIVND (reference sequence). Deletions cut 3 bases from V and 0 bases from J, with 9 bases between. The CDR3 DNA reads TGTGCCAGTAGTATGGACGGCCACTCCTACAATGAGCAGTTCTTC. It translates to CASSMDGHSYNEQFF.

The sample holds one count of this clonotype. The chain couples TRBV12-3 or TRBV12-4 to TRBJ1-4; D unresolved. This CDR3 has 14 residues. The V end was cut by 2 bases, the J end by 7 bases, with 11 bases between. CDR3: CASSLTAFGEKLFF. CDR3 nucleotides: TGTGCCAGCAGTTTAACAGCTTTCGGTGAAAAACTGTTTTTT.

This chain connects TRBV24-1 to TRBJ2-5, with 7 bases that match TRBD1. The CDR3 consists of 15 residues. Trimming at V came to 4 bases and at J to 1 base, leaving 5 bases not matched to a gene. Germline CDR1 and CDR2: KGHDR and SFDVKD. CDR3 loop: CATSDQGQLQETQYF. CDR3 sequence (DNA): TGTGCCACCAGTGACCAGGGACAGCTCCAAGAGACCCAGTACTTC.

This chain links TRBV20-1 with TRBJ1-2; possibly TRBD1 for D (6 bases). Germline assignment: CDR1 DFQATT and CDR2 SNEGSKA (reference sequence). Between the trimmed V and J ends, which lost 4 bases and 2 bases, there was a span of 11 bases. The length of the CDR3 is 13 residues. The CDR3 coding sequence is TGCAGTGCTAACAGGGAAAACAACTATGGCTACACCTTC. Translating it yields CSANRENNYGYTF.

The J gene is TRBJ1-2, the V gene TRBV29-1; D is ambiguous. The CDR3 runs to 14 residues. V lost 3 bases, J lost 10 bases, and 21 bases lay in between. Germline V lookup: CDR1 SQVTM, CDR2 ANQGSEA. The CDR3 region is CSVEFRAPKLDYTF. The CDR3, as DNA: TGCAGCGTTGAGTTCCGGGCCCCTAAACTCGACTACACCTTC.

In regard to this clonotype: The junction differs from germline at one of its ends, possibly a read error. The V gene is TRBV4-1, the J gene TRBJ2-7, with D possibly matching TRBD1 (6 bases). Germline CDR1 is MGHRA and CDR2 is YSYEKL. The CDR3 extends over 14 amino acids. The CDR3 protein is CASSQGDRRNDQYF. For the CDR3, the DNA is TGCGCCAGCAGCCAAGGAGACAGGCGCAACGACCAGTACTTC.

The chain carries TRBV6-1 and TRBJ2-2; 9 nucleotides match TRBD2. This CDR3 has 16 residues. Germline assignment: CDR1 MNHNS and CDR2 SASEGT. J lost 4 bases, V lost 3 bases, and 6 bases had no gene match. The CDR3 DNA follows: TGTGCCAGCAGTGATAGCGGGAGCGTAATCACCGGGGAGCTGTTTTTT. It specifies CASSDSGSVITGELFF.